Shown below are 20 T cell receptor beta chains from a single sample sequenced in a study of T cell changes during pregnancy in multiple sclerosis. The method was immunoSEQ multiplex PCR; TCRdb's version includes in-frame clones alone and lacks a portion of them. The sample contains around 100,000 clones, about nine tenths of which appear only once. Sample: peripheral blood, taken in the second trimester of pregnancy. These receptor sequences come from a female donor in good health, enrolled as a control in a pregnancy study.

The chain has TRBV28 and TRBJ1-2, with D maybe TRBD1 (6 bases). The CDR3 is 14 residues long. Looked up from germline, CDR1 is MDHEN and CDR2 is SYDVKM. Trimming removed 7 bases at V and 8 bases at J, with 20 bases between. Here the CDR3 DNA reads TGTGCCAGCATCATCGGTGGGGGGGCCTACGGCTACACCTTC. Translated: CASIIGGGAYGYTF.

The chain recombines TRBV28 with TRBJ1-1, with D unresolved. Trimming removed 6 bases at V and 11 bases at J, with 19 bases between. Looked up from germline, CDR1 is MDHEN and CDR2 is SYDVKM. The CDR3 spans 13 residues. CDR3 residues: CASRAGSWVKAFF. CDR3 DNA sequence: TGTGCCAGCAGGGCCGGGTCCTGGGTTAAGGCTTTCTTT.

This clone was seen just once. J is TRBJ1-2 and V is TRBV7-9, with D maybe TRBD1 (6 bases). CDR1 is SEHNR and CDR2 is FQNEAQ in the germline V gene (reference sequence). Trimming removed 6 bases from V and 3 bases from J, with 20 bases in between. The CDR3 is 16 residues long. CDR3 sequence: CASSYRGAGADYGYTF. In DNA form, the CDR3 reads TGTGCCAGCAGTTATAGGGGAGCAGGGGCCGACTATGGCTACACCTTC.

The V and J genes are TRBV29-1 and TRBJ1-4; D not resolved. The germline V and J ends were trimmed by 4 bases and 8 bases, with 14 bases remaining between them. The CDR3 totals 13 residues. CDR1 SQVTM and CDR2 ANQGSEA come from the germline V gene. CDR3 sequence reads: CSVGMRVGEKLFF. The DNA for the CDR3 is TGCAGCGTTGGAATGCGGGTGGGCGAAAAACTGTTTTTT.

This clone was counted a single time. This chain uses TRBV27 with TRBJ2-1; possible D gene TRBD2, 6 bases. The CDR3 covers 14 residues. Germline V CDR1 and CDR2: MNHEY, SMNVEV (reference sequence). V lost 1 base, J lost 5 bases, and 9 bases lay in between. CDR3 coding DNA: TGTGCCAGCAGTTTATTCGGGAGCGACAATGAGCAGTTCTTC. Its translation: CASSLFGSDNEQFF.

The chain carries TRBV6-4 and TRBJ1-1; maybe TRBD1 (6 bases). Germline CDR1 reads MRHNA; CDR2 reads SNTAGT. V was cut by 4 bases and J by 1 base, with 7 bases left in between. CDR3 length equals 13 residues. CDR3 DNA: TGTGCCAGCAGTGTGGACAGGAACACTGAAGCTTTCTTT. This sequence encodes CASSVDRNTEAFF.

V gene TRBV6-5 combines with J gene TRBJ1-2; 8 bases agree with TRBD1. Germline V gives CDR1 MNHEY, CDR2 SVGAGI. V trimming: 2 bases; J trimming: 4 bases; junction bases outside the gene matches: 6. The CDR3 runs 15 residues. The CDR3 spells CASSYPGGGIYGYTF. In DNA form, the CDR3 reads TGTGCCAGCAGTTACCCAGGGGGCGGGATCTATGGCTACACCTTC.

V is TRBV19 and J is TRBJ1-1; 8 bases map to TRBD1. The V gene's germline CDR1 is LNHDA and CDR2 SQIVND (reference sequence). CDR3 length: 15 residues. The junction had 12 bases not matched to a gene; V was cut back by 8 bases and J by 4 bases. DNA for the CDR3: TGTGCCAGTTTTGGACAGGGAGGGCGGGCCACTGAAGCTTTCTTT. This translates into CASFGQGGRATEAFF.

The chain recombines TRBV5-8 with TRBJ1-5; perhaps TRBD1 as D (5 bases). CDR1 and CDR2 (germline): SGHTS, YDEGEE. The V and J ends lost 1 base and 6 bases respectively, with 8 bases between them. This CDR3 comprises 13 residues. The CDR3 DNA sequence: TGTGCCAGCAGCTTGACAAGGGGTCAGCCCCAGCATTTT. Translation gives CASSLTRGQPQHF. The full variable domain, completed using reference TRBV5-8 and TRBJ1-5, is EAGVTQSPTHLIKTRGQQATLRCSPISGHTSVYWYQQALGLGLQFLLWYDEGEERNRGNFPPRFSGRQFPNYSSELNVNALELEDSALYLCASSLTRGQPQHFGDGTRLSIL.

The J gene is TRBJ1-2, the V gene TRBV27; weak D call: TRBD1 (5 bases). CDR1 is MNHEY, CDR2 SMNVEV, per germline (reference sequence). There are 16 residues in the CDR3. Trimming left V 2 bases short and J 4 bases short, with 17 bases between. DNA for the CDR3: TGTGCCAGCAGTTTAAGTCAGGTCGCGGGGGGCTATGGCTACACCTTC. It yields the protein CASSLSQVAGGYGYTF.

The DNA for the CDR3 is TGTGCCAGCAGTGCTACGGGACAGCAGGGAAAACTGTTTTTT. It encodes CASSATGQQGKLFF. The chain uses TRBV6-5 and TRBJ1-4, with 7 bases aligning to TRBD1. Trimming took 5 bases from V and 10 from J; bases not matched to a gene: 10. CDR3 length: 14 residues. CDR1 and CDR2 from the germline V gene are MNHEY and SVGAGI.

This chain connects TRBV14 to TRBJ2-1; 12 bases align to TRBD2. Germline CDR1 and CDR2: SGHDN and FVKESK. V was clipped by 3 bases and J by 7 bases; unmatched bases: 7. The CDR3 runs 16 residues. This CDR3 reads CASSHSTSGRRNEQFF. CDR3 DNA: TGTGCCAGCAGCCACTCCACTAGCGGGAGGAGGAATGAGCAGTTCTTC. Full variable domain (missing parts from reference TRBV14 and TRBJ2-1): EAGVTQFPSHSVIEKGQTVTLRCDPISGHDNLYWYRRVMGKEIKFLLHFVKESKQDESGMPNNRFLAERTGGTYSTLKVQPAELEDSGVYFCASSHSTSGRRNEQFFGPGTRLTVL.

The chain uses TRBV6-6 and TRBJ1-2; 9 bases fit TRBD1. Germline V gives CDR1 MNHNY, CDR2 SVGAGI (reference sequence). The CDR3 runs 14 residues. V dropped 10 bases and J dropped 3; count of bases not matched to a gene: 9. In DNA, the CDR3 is TGTGCCACCAAGGTTTGGGACAGGGACTATGGCTACACCTTC. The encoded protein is CATKVWDRDYGYTF.

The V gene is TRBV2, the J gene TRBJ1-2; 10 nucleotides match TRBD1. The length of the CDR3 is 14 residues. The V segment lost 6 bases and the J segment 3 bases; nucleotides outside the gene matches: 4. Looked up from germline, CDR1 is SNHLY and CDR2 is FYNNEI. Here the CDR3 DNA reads TGTGCCAGCAGCACGGACAGGGGGTACTATGGCTACACCTTC. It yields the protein CASSTDRGYYGYTF. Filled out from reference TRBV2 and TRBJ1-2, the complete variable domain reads EPEVTQTPSHQVTQMGQEVILRCVPISNHLYFYWYRQILGQKVEFLVSFYNNEISEKSEIFDDQFSVERPDGSNFTLKIRSTKLEDSAMYFCASSTDRGYYGYTFGSGTRLTVV.

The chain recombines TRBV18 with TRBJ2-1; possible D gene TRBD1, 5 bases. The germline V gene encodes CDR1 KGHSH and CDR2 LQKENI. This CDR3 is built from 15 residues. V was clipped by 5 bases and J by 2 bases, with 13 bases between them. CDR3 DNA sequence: TGTGCCAGCTCATCGCAGGGTAGGGCCTACAATGAGCAGTTCTTC. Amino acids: CASSSQGRAYNEQFF. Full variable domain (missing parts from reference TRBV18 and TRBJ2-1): NAGVMQNPRHLVRRRGQEARLRCSPMKGHSHVYWYRQLPEEGLKFMVYLQKENIIDESGMPKERFSAEFPKEGPSILRIQQVVRGDSAAYFCASSSQGRAYNEQFFGPGTRLTVL.

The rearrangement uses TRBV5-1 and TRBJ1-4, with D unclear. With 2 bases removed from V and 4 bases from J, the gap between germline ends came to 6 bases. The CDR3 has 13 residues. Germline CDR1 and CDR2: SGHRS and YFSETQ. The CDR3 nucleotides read TGCGCCAGCAGCTTAACTATTAATGAAAAACTGTTTTTT. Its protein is CASSLTINEKLFF.

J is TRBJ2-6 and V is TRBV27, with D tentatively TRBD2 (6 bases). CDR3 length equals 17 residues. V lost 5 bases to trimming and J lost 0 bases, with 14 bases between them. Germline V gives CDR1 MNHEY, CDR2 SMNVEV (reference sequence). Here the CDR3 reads CASSGRRGFSGANVLTF. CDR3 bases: TGTGCCAGCAGTGGACGGAGGGGCTTCTCTGGGGCCAACGTCCTGACTTTC.

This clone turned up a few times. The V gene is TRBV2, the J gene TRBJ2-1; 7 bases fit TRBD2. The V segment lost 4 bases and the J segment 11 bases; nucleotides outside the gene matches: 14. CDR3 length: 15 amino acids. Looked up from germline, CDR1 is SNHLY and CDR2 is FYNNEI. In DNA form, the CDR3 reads TGTGCCAGCAGTGCTCCAACTAGCGAGGGAGAAAAGCAGTTCTTC. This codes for CASSAPTSEGEKQFF.

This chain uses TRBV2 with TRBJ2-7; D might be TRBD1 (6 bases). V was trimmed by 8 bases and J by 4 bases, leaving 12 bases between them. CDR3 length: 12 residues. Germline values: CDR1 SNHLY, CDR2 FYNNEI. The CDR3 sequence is CASGNRVYEQYF. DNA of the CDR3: TGTGCCAGCGGAAACAGGGTTTACGAGCAGTACTTC.

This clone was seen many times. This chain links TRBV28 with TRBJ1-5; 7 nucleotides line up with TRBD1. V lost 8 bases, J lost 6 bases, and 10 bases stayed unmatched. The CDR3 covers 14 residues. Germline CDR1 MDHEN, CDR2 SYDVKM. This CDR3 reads CASSFAGDSQPQHF. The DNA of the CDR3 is TGTGCCAGCTCATTTGCAGGGGACAGTCAGCCCCAGCATTTT.